This T cell receptor beta chain was retrieved from a study of vaccination effects on CD4 cells after COVID-19. Libraries were prepared by immunoSEQ multiplex PCR; TCRdb keeps only in-frame clonotypes and omits some of them. This table has about 66,000 clones, about 80% appearing once. The V gene's germline CDR1 is SGHNT and CDR2 YENEEA. V was trimmed by 5 bases and J by 0 bases, leaving 11 bases between them. CDR3 length: 15 residues. The study, taken as a whole, reports: Healthy vaccinees had only 1 of 255 vaccine-induced clones cross-react with common cold coronaviruses.

Comment on this clone: Antigen specificity is unknown.

Expansion of antigen-specific CD4+ T cells with viral peptide pools was carried out by the ViraFEST assay before sequencing. Scientists isolated CD4+ T cells after an approximately 10-day culture period ended. Two-dose BNT162b2 or mRNA-1273 vaccination was given to participants. V usage is TRBV11-3 and J usage is TRBJ1-3, with D perhaps TRBD1 (5 bases). This specimen consisted of CD4+ T cells from PBMCs cultured with HCoV-OC43 spike peptides, obtained after COVID-19 vaccination. Subset indicated: HCoV-OC43 spike overlapping peptide pool stimulation. The receptor was derived from a human donor who received a COVID-19 vaccine. CDR3 nucleotides: TGTGCCAGCAGCCCTGGGGGGAGCTCTGGAAACACCATATATTTT. This encodes CASSPGGSSGNTIYF. The full variable domain, with the rest looked up from reference TRBV11-3 and TRBJ1-3, is EAGVVQSPRYKIIEKKQPVAFWCNPISGHNTLYWYLQNLGQGPELLIRYENEEAVDDSQLPKDRFSAERLKGVDSTLKIQPAELGDSAVYLCASSPGGSSGNTIYFGEGSWLTVV.